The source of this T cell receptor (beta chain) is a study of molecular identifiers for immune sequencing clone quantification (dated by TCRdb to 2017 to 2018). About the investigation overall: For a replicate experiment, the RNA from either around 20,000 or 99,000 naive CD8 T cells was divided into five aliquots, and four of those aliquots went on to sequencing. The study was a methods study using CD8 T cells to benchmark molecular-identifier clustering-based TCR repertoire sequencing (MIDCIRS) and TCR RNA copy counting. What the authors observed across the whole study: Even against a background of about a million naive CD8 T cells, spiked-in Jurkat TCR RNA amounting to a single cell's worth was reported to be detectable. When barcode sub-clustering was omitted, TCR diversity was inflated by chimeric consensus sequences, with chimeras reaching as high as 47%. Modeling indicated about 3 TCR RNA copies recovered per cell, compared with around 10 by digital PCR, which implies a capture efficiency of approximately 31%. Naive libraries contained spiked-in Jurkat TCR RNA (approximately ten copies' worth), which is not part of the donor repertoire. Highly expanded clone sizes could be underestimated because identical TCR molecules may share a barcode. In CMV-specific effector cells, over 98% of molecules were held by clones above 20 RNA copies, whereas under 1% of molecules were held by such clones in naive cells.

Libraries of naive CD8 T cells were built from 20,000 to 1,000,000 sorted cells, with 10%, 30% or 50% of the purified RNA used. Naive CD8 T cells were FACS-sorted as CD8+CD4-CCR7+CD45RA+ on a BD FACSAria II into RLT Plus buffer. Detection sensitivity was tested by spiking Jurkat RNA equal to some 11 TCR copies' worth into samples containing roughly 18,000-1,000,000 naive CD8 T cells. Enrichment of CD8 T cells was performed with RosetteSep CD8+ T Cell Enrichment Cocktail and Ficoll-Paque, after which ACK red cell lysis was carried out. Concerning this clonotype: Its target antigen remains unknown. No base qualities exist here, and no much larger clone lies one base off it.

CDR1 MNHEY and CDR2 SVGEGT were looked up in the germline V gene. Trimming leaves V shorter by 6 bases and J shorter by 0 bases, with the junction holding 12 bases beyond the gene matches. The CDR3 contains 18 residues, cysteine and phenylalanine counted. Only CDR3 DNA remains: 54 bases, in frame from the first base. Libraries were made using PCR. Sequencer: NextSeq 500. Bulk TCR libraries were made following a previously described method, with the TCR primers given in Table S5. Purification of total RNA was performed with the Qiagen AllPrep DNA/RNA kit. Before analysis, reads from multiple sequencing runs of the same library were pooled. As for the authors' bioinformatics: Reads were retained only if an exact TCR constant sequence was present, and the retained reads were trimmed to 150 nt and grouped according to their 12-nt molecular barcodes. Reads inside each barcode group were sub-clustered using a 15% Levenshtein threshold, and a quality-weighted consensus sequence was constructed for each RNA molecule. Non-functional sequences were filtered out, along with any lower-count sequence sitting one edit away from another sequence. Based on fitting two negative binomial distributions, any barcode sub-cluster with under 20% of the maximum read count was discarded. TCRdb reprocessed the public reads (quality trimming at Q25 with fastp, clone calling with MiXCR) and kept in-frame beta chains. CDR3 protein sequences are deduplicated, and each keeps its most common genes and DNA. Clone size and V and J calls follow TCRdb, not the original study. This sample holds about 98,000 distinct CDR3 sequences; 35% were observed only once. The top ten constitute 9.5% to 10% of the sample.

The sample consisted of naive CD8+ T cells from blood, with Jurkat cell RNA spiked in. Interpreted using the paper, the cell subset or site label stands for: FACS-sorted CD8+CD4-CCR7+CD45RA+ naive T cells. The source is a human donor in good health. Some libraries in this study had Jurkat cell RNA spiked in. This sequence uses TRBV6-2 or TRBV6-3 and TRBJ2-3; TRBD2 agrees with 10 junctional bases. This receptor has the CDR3 CASRRALRLAGSTDTQYF. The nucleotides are TGTGCCAGCAGGCGCGCACTTAGACTAGCGGGTAGCACAGATACGCAGTATTTT.